The rows below give T cell receptor beta chains drawn from one sample of a study of CD8 T cells in Susac syndrome. TCRdb passed the immunoSEQ multiplex PCR reads through MiXCR, listing each CDR3 protein once. The sample has around 140,000 distinct CDR3 sequences; over 75% are singletons. The sequencing sample was made of CD8+ T cells from PBMCs. The receptors were gathered from a human donor with multiple sclerosis. CDR3s include the opening cysteine and the closing phenylalanine or tryptophan.

v_gene: TRBV7-6
CDR3aa: CASREGLARPGELFF

v_gene: TRBV12-3/TRBV12-4
CDR3aa: CASRERQGFGSRLGDTQYF

v_gene: TRBV5-4
CDR3aa: CASSLHWDHGQHTGELFF

v_gene: TRBV4-3
CDR3aa: CASSQDRTGSWEAFF

v_gene: TRBV9
CDR3aa: CASSVGWVESGELFF

v_gene: TRBV19
CDR3aa: CASSTGLLGVGPDEQFF

v_gene: TRBV20-1
CDR3aa: CSARPPLAGSYNEQFF

v_gene: TRBV7-9
CDR3aa: CASSFNRGSDEKLFF

v_gene: TRBV5-6
CDR3aa: CASSLPSGSQYTQYF

v_gene: TRBV27
CDR3aa: CASGNRGKSEAFF

v_gene: TRBV7-2
CDR3aa: CASSSGTLVPNEQFF

v_gene: TRBV2
CDR3aa: CASGVVTYNEQFF